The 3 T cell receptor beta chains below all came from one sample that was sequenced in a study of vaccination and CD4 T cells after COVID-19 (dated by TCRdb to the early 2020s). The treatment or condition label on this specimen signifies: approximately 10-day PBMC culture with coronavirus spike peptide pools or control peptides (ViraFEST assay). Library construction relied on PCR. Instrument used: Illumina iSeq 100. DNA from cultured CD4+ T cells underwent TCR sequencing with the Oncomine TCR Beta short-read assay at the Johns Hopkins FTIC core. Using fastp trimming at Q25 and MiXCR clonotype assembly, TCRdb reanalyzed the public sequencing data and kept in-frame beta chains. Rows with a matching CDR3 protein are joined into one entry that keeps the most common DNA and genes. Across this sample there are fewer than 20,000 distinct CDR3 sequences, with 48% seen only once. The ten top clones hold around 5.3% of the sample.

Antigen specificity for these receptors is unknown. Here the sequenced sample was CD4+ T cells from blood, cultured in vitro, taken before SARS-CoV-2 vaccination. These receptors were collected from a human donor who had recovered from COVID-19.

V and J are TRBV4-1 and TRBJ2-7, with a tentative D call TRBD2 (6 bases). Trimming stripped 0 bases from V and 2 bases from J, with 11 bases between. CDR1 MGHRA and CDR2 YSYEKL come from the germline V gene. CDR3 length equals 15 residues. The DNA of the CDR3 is TGCGCCAGCAGCCAAGATTGGAGGGGAGCCTACGAGCAGTACTTC. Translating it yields CASSQDWRGAYEQYF.

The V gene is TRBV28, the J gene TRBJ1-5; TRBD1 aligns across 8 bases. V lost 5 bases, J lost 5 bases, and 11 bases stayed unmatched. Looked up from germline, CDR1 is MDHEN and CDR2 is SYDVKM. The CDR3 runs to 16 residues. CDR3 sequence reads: CASSPHEGTGHQPQHF. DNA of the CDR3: TGTGCCAGCAGTCCCCATGAAGGGACAGGTCATCAGCCCCAGCATTTT.

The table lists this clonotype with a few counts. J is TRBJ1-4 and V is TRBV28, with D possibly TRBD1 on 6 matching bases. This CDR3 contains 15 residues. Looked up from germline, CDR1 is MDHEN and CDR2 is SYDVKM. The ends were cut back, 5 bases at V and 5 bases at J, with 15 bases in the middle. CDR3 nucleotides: TGTGCCAGCAGTCCCTGGACAGCGACAAATGAAAAACTGTTTTTT. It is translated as CASSPWTATNEKLFF.